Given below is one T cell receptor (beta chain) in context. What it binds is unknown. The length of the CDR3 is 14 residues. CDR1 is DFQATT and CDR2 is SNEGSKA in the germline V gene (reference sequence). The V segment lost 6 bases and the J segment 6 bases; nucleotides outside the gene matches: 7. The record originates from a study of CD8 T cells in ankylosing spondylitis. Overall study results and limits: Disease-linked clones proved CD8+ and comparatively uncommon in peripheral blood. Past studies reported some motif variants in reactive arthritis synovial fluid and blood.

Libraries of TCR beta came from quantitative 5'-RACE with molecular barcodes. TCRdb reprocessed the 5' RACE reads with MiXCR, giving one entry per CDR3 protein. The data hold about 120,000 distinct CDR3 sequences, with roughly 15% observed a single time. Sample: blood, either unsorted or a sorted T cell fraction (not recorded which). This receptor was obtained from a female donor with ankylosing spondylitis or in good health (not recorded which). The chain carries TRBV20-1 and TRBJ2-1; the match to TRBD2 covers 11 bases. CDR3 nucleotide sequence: TGCAGTGCAGCACTAGCGGGGGAAGGCAATGAGCAGTTCTTC. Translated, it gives CSAALAGEGNEQFF.